This T cell receptor (beta chain) stems from a study of CDR3 diversity in severe acne. There are 13 residues in the CDR3. From germline, CDR1 is ENHRY and CDR2 SYGVKD. Trimming took 10 bases from V and 2 from J, leaving 15 bases between them. TCRdb processed the PCR reads anew with MiXCR; each CDR3 protein has one entry. This table holds some 84,000 distinct CDR3 sequences, under 65% found once. The chain combines TRBV10-3 with TRBJ2-7; D is perhaps TRBD1 (6 bases). The sequenced sample was blood. The sequence was collected from a male donor in good health, without acne. The CDR3 reads CASQLTGTYEQYF. CDR3 DNA sequence: TGTGCCAGCCAGCTGACAGGAACCTACGAGCAGTACTTC.